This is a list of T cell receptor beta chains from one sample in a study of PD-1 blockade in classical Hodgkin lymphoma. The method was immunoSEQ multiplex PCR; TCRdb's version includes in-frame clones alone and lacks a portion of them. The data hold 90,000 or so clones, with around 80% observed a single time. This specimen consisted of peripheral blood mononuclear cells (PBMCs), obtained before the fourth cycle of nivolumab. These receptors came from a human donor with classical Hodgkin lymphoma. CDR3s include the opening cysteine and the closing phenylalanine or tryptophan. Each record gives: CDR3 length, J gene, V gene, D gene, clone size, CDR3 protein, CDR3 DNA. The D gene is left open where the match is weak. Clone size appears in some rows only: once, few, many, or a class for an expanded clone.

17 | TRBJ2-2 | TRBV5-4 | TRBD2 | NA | CASSYGSGSPNTGELFF | TGTGCCAGCAGCTACGGTAGCGGGAGCCCGAACACCGGGGAGCTGTTTTTT
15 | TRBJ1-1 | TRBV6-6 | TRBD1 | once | CASSYLPGQGLEAFF | TGTGCCAGCAGTTACTTGCCGGGACAGGGGTTAGAAGCTTTCTTT
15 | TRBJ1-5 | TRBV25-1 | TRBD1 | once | CASRRDSFSDQPQHF | TGTGCCAGCAGAAGGGACAGCTTTAGCGATCAGCCCCAGCATTTT
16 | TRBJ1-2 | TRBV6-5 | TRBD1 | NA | CASSYDRGRTYTGYTF | TGTGCCAGCAGTTACGACAGGGGACGGACCTATACTGGCTACACCTTC
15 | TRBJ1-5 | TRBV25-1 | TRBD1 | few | CASSEAGGSNQPQHF | TGTGCCAGCAGTGAGGCAGGGGGTAGCAATCAGCCCCAGCATTTT
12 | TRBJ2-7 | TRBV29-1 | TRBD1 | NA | CSVGGQTTVQYF | TGCAGCGTTGGGGGACAGACTACGGTGCAGTACTTC
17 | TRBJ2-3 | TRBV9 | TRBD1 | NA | CASSHRQGQGAADTQYF | TGTGCCAGCAGCCACCGACAGGGACAGGGGGCGGCAGATACGCAGTATTTT
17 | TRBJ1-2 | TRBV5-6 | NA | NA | CASSPPSGATGFYGYTF | TGTGCCAGCAGCCCGCCGTCGGGGGCTACGGGCTTTTATGGCTACACCTTC
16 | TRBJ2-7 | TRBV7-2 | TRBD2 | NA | CASSLRLAGGGDEQYF | TGTGCCAGCAGCTTACGACTAGCGGGAGGAGGGGACGAGCAGTACTTC
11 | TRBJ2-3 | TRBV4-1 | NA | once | CASSLTDTQYF | TGCGCCAGCAGCCTCACAGATACGCAGTATTTT
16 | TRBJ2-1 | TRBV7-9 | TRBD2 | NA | CASSITSGGVRNEQFF | TGTGCCAGCAGCATAACTAGCGGGGGGGTGAGAAATGAGCAGTTCTTC
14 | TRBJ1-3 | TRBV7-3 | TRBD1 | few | CASSPQGSGNTIYF | TGTGCCAGCAGCCCACAGGGGTCTGGAAACACCATATATTTT
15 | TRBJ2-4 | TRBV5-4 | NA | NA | CASSPGGGAKNIQYF | TGTGCCAGCAGTCCTGGAGGGGGGGCCAAAAACATTCAGTACTTC
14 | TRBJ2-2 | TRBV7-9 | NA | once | CASRQGFNTGELFF | TGTGCCAGCAGACAAGGGTTTAACACCGGGGAGCTGTTTTTT
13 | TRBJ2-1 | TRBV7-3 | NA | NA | CASSLTRGFEQFF | TGTGCCAGCAGCTTAACAAGGGGGTTTGAGCAGTTCTTC
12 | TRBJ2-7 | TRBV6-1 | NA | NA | CASKQGGYEQYF | TGTGCCAGCAAGCAGGGGGGCTACGAGCAGTACTTC
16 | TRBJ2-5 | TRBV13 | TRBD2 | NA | CASSCRMSGGLETQYF | TGTGCCAGCAGTTGTAGGATGAGCGGGGGTTTAGAGACCCAGTACTTC